The 12 T cell receptor beta chains below were found in one sample sequenced in a study of shared clonotypes between healthy human individuals (dated by TCRdb to the early 2020s). CD8 naive samples were CD45RO-negative cells positively selected for CCR7, giving a CD45RA+CCR7+ population that excluded TemRA cells. To prepare the library, the immunoSEQ multiplex PCR assay was applied. TCRdb re-hosts the immuneACCESS table, in-frame sequences only. Its copies lack some clones; in the studies checked, an unresolved V gene accounts for under half of them, and the cause for the rest is not known. The sample table shows some 2 million clones, and just under 95% are seen once. Roughly 1.2% of the sample is held by the ten biggest clonotypes. Sequenced: naive CD8+ T cells sorted from blood. The cell subset or site label on this specimen signifies: CD45RA+CCR7+. These receptors were taken from a man aged 18 to 30 in good health.

V usage is TRBV7-2 and J usage is TRBJ1-1; D remains ambiguous. The germline V gene encodes CDR1 SGHTA and CDR2 FQGNSA. The CDR3 length is 14 residues. Trimming shortened V by 4 bases and J by 3 bases, and 12 bases separated the two germline ends. CDR3 sequence reads: CASSYGESYTEAFF. As DNA, the CDR3 is TGTGCCAGCAGCTACGGTGAGTCGTACACTGAAGCTTTCTTT.

V usage is TRBV27 and J usage is TRBJ1-2, with a weak D call TRBD1 (5 bases). V was cut by 2 bases and J by 4 bases, with 8 bases left in between. The CDR3 consists of 13 residues. Per germline, CDR1 MNHEY and CDR2 SMNVEV (reference sequence). Here the CDR3 reads CASSLGGLYGYTF. The CDR3, as DNA: TGTGCCAGCAGTTTAGGGGGACTCTATGGCTACACCTTC.

V and J are TRBV27 and TRBJ2-5, with D unresolved. The CDR3 sequence is 13 residues long. Germline-derived CDR1 and CDR2 are MNHEY and SMNVEV (reference sequence). V dropped 3 bases and J dropped 5 bases, with 10 bases sitting between them. CDR3 loop: CASSFFPQETQYF. The CDR3, as DNA: TGTGCCAGCAGTTTCTTCCCTCAGGAGACCCAGTACTTC.

Only one count was recorded for this clone. Different DNA sequences within this sample yield the same CDR3. The chain uses TRBV27 and TRBJ1-1, with D possibly TRBD1 on 5 matching bases. V was clipped by 5 bases and J by 1 base, with 8 bases between them. Germline CDR1 reads MNHEY; CDR2 reads SMNVEV (reference sequence). The CDR3 is 13 residues long. Here the CDR3 DNA reads TGTGCCAGCAGTCTCGGGGGGAACACTGAAGCTTTCTTT. This translates into CASSLGGNTEAFF.

The chain carries TRBV7-8 and TRBJ2-7; 9 bases map to TRBD1. This CDR3 is built from 15 residues. Germline V CDR1 and CDR2: SGHVS, FQNEAQ. The V segment lost 5 bases and the J segment 5 bases; nucleotides outside the gene matches: 10. CDR3 nucleotides: TGTGCCAGCAGCAACACCGGGACAGGGAACCACGAGCAGTACTTC. Translation: CASSNTGTGNHEQYF.

Comments on this clone: This specimen includes other DNA sequences encoding the same CDR3. The rearrangement joins TRBV27 to TRBJ2-7; a possible D gene is TRBD2 (6 bases). The CDR3 is 15 residues long. Germline CDR1 and CDR2: MNHEY and SMNVEV (reference sequence). Trimming took off 3 bases at V and 0 bases at J, with 12 bases between the two ends. The CDR3 region is CASSFSTGGSYEQYF. The CDR3 DNA reads TGTGCCAGCAGTTTCTCGACCGGGGGCTCCTACGAGCAGTACTTC.

Worth noting for this clone: This specimen includes other DNA sequences encoding the same CDR3. The chain uses TRBV5-1 and TRBJ2-7; 8 bases align to TRBD1. The junction had 3 bases not matched to a gene; V was cut back by 0 bases and J by 4 bases. Germline CDR1 SGHRS, CDR2 YFSETQ. The CDR3 is made up of 14 amino acids. The CDR3 region has the DNA TGCGCCAGCAGCTTGGCCACAGGGGGATACGAGCAGTACTTC. Protein sequence: CASSLATGGYEQYF.

This clone was seen once. The junction differs from germline at one of its ends, possibly a read error. The chain carries TRBV7-7 and TRBJ2-1; possible D gene TRBD1, 5 bases. CDR1 and CDR2 (germline): SSHAT, FNYEAQ (reference sequence). The CDR3 covers 15 residues. The CDR3 DNA is TGTGCTAGCAGTCGCAGACAGTCCCCCTACAATGAGCAGTTCTTC. Protein sequence: CASSRRQSPYNEQFF.

The chain recombines TRBV2 with TRBJ2-7, with 8 bases lining up with TRBD1. V gave up 7 bases and J gave up 3 bases; unmatched junction bases: 11. The CDR3 contains 15 residues. Germline V gene data show CDR1 as SNHLY and CDR2 as FYNNEI. The CDR3: CASTPGQGKGYEQYF. Here the CDR3 DNA reads TGTGCCAGCACCCCCGGACAGGGAAAGGGCTACGAGCAGTACTTC.

The genes are TRBV6-5 and TRBJ2-7; possibly TRBD1 or TRBD2 for D (5 bases each). The germline V gene has CDR1 MNHEY and CDR2 SVGAGI. The CDR3 is 16 amino acids. Deletions cut 0 bases from V and 2 bases from J, with 14 bases between. Here the CDR3 DNA reads TGTGCCAGCAGTTACTCTATGGGACGGAAAACCTACGAGCAGTACTTC. It codes for CASSYSMGRKTYEQYF.

V is TRBV7-8 and J is TRBJ2-3, with D perhaps given as TRBD1 or TRBD2 (5 bases each). The CDR3 loop spans 15 amino acids. The germline V and J ends were trimmed by 8 bases and 0 bases, with 15 bases remaining between them. The germline gives CDR1 SGHVS, CDR2 FQNEAQ. CDR3 sequence (DNA): TGTGCCAGCTACTTTATTGGGGGTAGCACAGATACGCAGTATTTT. Translating gives CASYFIGGSTDTQYF. The full variable domain, with the rest looked up from reference TRBV7-8 and TRBJ2-3, is GAGVSQSPRYKVAKRGQDVALRCDPISGHVSLFWYQQALGQGPEFLTYFQNEAQLDKSGLPSDRFFAERPEGSVSTLKIQRTQQEDSAVYLCASYFIGGSTDTQYFGPGTRLTVL.

This clone was seen only once. The rearrangement uses TRBV15 and TRBJ2-7; perhaps TRBD2 as D (5 bases). Germline V gives CDR1 LNHNV, CDR2 YYDKDF (reference sequence). The length of the CDR3 is 15 residues. Trimming cost V 5 bases and J 2 bases, with 16 bases left between them. CDR3 sequence (DNA): TGTGCCACCAGCGAGAGCCGGGATTCCGCCTACGAGCAGTACTTC. The encoded protein is CATSESRDSAYEQYF.